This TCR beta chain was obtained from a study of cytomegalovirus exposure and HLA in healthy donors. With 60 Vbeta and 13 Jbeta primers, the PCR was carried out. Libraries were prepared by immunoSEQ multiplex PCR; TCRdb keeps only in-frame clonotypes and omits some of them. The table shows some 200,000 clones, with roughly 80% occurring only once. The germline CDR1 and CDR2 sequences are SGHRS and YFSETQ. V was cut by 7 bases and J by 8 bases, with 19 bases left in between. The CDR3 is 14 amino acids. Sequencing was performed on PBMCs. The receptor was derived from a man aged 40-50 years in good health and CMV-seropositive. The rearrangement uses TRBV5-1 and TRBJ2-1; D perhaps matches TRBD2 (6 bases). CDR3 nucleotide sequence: TGCGCCAGCCTTCGAGTGGTGGGAGGCGATGAGCAGTTCTTC. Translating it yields CASLRVVGGDEQFF.